The 9 T cell receptor beta chains presented below share a single source sample, sequenced in a study of long-term antiretroviral therapy in people with HIV. This was the immunoSEQ v3.0 assay at survey level. Method: immunoSEQ multiplex PCR; TCRdb's copy keeps in-frame clones and lacks some. The sample includes some 27,000 clones, about 85% of them seen just once. Sequenced material: unsorted PBMCs, taken 3 years after starting antiretroviral therapy. Every receptor here comes from a man aged 35 to 55 with HIV.

The chain has TRBV18 and TRBJ1-4; 8 bases are shared with TRBD1. This CDR3 has 16 residues. Germline V lookup: CDR1 KGHSH, CDR2 LQKENI. Trimming cost V 2 bases and J 8 bases; bases outside gene matches: 10. The chain's CDR3 is CASSPTDSDRVEKLFF. CDR3 coding DNA: TGTGCCAGCTCACCAACGGATTCGGACAGGGTCGAAAAACTGTTTTTT.

This chain links TRBV7-9 with TRBJ2-1; D gene unclear. The CDR3 has 14 residues. CDR1 and CDR2 (germline): SEHNR, FQNEAQ (reference sequence). V lost 5 bases and J 7 bases, leaving 15 bases between the germline ends. CDR3 nucleotides: TGTGCCAGCAGCCCGAACGTGGACGAGAATGAGCAGTTCTTC. Amino acids: CASSPNVDENEQFF.

The chain carries TRBV29-1 and TRBJ1-4, with 9 bases fitting TRBD1. This CDR3 is built from 12 residues. CDR1 is SQVTM and CDR2 is ANQGSEA in the germline V gene. V shed 6 bases, J shed 5 bases, and the junction held 1 base outside the gene matches. Here the CDR3 reads CSVTGGNEKLFF. In DNA form, the CDR3 reads TGCAGCGTGACAGGGGGGAATGAAAAACTGTTTTTT.

The chain links TRBV4-1 to TRBJ1-2, with unresolved D. V lost 4 bases to trimming and J lost 4 bases, with 22 bases between them. The CDR3 has 17 amino acids. Germline V lookup: CDR1 MGHRA, CDR2 YSYEKL. CDR3 sequence (DNA): TGCGCCAGCAGCCCACACACCAACGCCTTCCTCGGCTATGGCTACACCTTC. Residues: CASSPHTNAFLGYGYTF.

The chain recombines TRBV5-6 with TRBJ2-3; TRBD2 is a possible D gene (5 bases). Trimming removed 0 bases at V and 5 bases at J, with 13 bases between. The CDR3 extends over 15 amino acids. Germline CDR1 is SGHDT and CDR2 is YYEEEE. CDR3 sequence (DNA): TGTGCCAGCAGCTTGGACATCGGAGGAGGAGATACGCAGTATTTT. The encoded protein is CASSLDIGGGDTQYF.

V gene TRBV27 combines with J gene TRBJ1-2; 7 bases agree with TRBD1. Germline lookup yields CDR1 MNHEY and CDR2 SMNVEV (reference sequence). This CDR3 comprises 14 residues. The trim removed 2 bases at V and 5 bases at J, leaving 5 bases unmatched. The CDR3 DNA sequence: TGTGCCAGCAGTTTACACAGGGGAGAATATGGCTACACCTTC. Translated, it gives CASSLHRGEYGYTF.

J is TRBJ2-7 and V is TRBV5-6; TRBD2 matches 7 bases. The CDR3 totals 16 residues. The V and J ends lost 4 bases and 3 bases, in that order; junction bases with no gene match: 13. The germline V gene encodes CDR1 SGHDT and CDR2 YYEEEE. For the CDR3, the DNA is TGTGCCAGCAGCCCAGGACTAGTAGGAGGAGGCTACGAGCAGTACTTC. Its protein product is CASSPGLVGGGYEQYF.

The rearrangement joins TRBV9 to TRBJ2-3; the match to TRBD2 covers 7 bases. V was clipped by 2 bases and J by 0 bases; unmatched bases: 3. This CDR3 comprises 15 residues. The V gene's germline CDR1 is SGDLS and CDR2 YYNGEE. The CDR3 region has the DNA TGTGCCAGCAGCGTGTATAGCGGGAGCACAGATACGCAGTATTTT. Its translation: CASSVYSGSTDTQYF.

The gene calls are TRBV6-5 and TRBJ2-1; 14 bases line up with TRBD2. CDR1 is MNHEY and CDR2 is SVGAGI in the germline V gene. The CDR3 runs to 16 residues. With V trimmed by 4 bases and J by 3 bases, 2 bases remained unmatched. CDR3 amino acids: CASSSGLAGGYNEQFF. The DNA for the CDR3 is TGTGCCAGCAGTTCAGGACTAGCGGGGGGCTACAATGAGCAGTTCTTC.